Listed below are T cell receptor beta chains from one sample, sequenced in a study of beta chain features in type 1 diabetes. Here immunoSEQ multiplex PCR was the method, and the copy in TCRdb shows in-frame clones only, minus some. The sample has over 200,000 clones, about a tenth seen once; the top ten hold about 0.018%. The sequencing input was naive CD4+ T cells from blood. These receptor sequences come from a man aged 25-40 years with type 1 diabetes. The CDR3 runs from the conserved cysteine through the conserved F or W. The order of the fields is J gene, D gene, V gene, CDR3 length, clone size, CDR3 DNA, CDR3 protein. The D gene is left open where the match is weak. For some rows the clone size is stated as once, few or many, or as a class when expanded; others skip it.

>TRBJ2-7|TRBD1|TRBV19|15|.
TGTGCCACCTCCAAATGGGGACAGGGTGCCTACGAGCAGTACTTC
CATSKWGQGAYEQYF
>TRBJ1-2|TRBD1|TRBV5-6|13|.
TGTGCCAGCACCCCGAGGGGGCTGGGAGGCTACACCTTC
CASTPRGLGGYTF
>TRBJ2-2|TRBD1|TRBV11-2|15|few
TGTGCCAGCAGCAGAAGGGACAGTCCTGTAGGGGAGCTGTTTTTT
CASSRRDSPVGELFF
>TRBJ1-6|.|TRBV5-1|14|few
TGCGCCAGCAGCTTGGGCGGAAGAGATTCACCCCTCCACTTT
CASSLGGRDSPLHF
>TRBJ2-2|TRBD1|TRBV5-1|17|few
TGCGCCAGCAGCTGGAAAGGACAGGGAGGTGGCACCGGGGAGCTGTTTTTT
CASSWKGQGGGTGELFF
>TRBJ2-3|.|TRBV10-3|13|few
TGTGCCACCGTCGGGGGACTCACAGATACGCAGTATTTT
CATVGGLTDTQYF
>TRBJ2-7|.|TRBV20-1|11|few
TGCAGTGCCCCGGGGGCCTACGAGCAGTACTTC
CSAPGAYEQYF
>TRBJ1-5|.|TRBV5-8|11|.
TGTGCCAGCACCAGGGGTCAGCCCCAGCATTTT
CASTRGQPQHF
>TRBJ2-1|.|TRBV5-1|15|.
TGCGCCAGCAGTACCCAGGGGAGCTCCTACAATGAGCAGTTCTTC
CASSTQGSSYNEQFF
>TRBJ1-2|.|TRBV4-1|16|few
TGCGCCAGCAGCCAAGATCACGGGGGACTAGTCTATGGCTACACCTTC
CASSQDHGGLVYGYTF